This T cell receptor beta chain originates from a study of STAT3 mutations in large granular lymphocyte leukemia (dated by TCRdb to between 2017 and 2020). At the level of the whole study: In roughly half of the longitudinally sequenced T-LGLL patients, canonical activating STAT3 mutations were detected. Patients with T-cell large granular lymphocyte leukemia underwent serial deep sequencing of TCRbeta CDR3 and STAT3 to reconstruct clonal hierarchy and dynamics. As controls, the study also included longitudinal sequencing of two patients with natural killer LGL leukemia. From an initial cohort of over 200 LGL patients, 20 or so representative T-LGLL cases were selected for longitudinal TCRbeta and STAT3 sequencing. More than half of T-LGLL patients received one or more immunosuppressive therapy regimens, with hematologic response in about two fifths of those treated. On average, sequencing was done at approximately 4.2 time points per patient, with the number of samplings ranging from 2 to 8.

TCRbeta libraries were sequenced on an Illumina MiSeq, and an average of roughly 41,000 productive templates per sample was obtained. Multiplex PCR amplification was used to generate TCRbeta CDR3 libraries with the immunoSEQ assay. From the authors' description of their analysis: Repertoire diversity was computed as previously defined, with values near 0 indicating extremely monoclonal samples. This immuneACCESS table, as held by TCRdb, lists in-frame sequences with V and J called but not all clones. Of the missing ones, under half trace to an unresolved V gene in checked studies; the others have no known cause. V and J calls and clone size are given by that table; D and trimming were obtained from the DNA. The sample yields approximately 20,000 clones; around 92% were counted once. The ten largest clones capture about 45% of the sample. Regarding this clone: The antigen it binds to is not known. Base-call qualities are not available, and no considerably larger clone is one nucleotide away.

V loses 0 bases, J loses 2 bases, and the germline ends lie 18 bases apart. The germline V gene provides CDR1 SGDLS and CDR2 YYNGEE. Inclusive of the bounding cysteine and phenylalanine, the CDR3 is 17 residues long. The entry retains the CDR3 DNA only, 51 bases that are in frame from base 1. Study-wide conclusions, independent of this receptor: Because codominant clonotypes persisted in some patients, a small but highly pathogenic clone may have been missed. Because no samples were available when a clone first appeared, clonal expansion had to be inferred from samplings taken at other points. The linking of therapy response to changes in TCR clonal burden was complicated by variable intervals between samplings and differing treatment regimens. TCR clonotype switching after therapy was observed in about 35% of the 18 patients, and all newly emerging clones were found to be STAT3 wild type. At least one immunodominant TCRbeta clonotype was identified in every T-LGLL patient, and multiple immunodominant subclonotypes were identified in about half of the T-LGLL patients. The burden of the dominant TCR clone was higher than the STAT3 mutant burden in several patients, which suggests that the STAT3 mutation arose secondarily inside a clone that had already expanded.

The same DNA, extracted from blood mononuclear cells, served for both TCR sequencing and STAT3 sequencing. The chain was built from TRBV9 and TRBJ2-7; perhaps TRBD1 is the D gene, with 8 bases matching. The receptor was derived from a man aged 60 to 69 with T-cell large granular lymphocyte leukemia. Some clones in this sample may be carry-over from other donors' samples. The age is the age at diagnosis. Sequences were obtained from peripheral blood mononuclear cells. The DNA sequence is TGTGCCAGCAGCGTAGGTGGACAGGGAGGGGTGGCCTACGAGCAGTACTTC. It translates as CASSVGGQGGVAYEQYF.